Below are 30 T cell receptor beta chains sequenced from a single sample in a study of shared clonotypes between healthy human individuals. Clones were sequenced by immunoSEQ multiplex PCR, and TCRdb holds only the in-frame ones, with some missing. The sample carries about 2,100,000 clones, about 92% recorded once. Positively selected for CCR7, the CD45RO-negative cells used as naive CD8 cells excluded terminally differentiated effector memory CD45RA+ cells. The sequencing sample was made of naive CD8+ T cells from PBMCs. The origin of the receptors is a man aged 18 to 30 in good health. Some clones in this sample may be carry-over from other donors' samples.

This chain uses TRBV15 with TRBJ2-2; D remains ambiguous. Per the germline V gene, CDR1 is LNHNV and CDR2 is YYDKDF (reference sequence). Trimming took 0 bases from V and 0 from J, leaving 8 bases between them. This CDR3 region has 16 residues. The CDR3 DNA reads TGTGCCACCAGCAGAGACGGCAGGTCGAACACCGGGGAGCTGTTTTTT. Translating gives CATSRDGRSNTGELFF.

The chain recombines TRBV28 with TRBJ1-5, with a weak D call TRBD1 (5 bases). Germline V gene lookup returns CDR1 MDHEN and CDR2 SYDVKM. CDR3 length: 15 residues. The V gene lost 7 bases and the J gene lost 1 base, with 14 bases spanning the gap. CDR3 nucleotide sequence: TGTGCCAGCACCTTCCCGGGGGTAAGCAATCAGCCCCAGCATTTT. Its protein product is CASTFPGVSNQPQHF.

The rearrangement joins TRBV5-8 to TRBJ1-2; 9 nucleotides agree with TRBD1. This CDR3 comprises 14 residues. The ends lost 4 bases at V and 4 bases at J; junction bases unmatched: 5. Germline CDR1 and CDR2: SGHTS and YDEGEE. The CDR3 protein is CASSPGTGIYGYTF. Written as DNA, the CDR3 is TGTGCCAGCAGCCCCGGGACAGGGATCTATGGCTACACCTTC.

The chain uses TRBV6-1 and TRBJ1-1; 12 nucleotides align to TRBD1. The CDR3 runs 17 residues. Trimming cost V 3 bases and J 4 bases; bases outside gene matches: 9. CDR1 MNHNS and CDR2 SASEGT come from the germline V gene. The CDR3 DNA is TGTGCCAGCAGTGAGGTAGGGACAGGGGGCCGAGGCACTGAAGCTTTCTTT. Protein product: CASSEVGTGGRGTEAFF.

CDR3 DNA: TGCGCCAGCAGCCAAGCGGACGTAGGCTACGAGCAGTACTTC. This codes for CASSQADVGYEQYF. This sequence joins TRBV4-3 and TRBJ2-7, with no clear D. The V end was cut by 1 base, the J end by 3 bases, with 10 bases between. CDR1 and CDR2 from the germline V gene are LGHNA and YSLEER. The CDR3 sequence is 14 residues long.

The chain has TRBV4-2 and TRBJ2-7; the match to TRBD2 covers 8 bases. The germline CDR1 and CDR2 sequences are LGHNA and YNFKEQ. The trim removed 0 bases at V and 3 bases at J, leaving 13 bases unmatched. CDR3 length equals 18 residues. CDR3 DNA: TGTGCCAGCAGCCAAGAGGCAGTGAGCGGGAGATTGGGCTACGAGCAGTACTTC. It yields the protein CASSQEAVSGRLGYEQYF.

The chain uses TRBV11-2 and TRBJ2-7, with 10 nucleotides matching TRBD2. The V segment lost 2 bases and the J segment 4 bases; nucleotides outside the gene matches: 5. The length of the CDR3 is 15 residues. Germline V gene data show CDR1 as SGHAT and CDR2 as FQNNGV. CDR3 in amino acids: CASSLFKREGYEQYF. In DNA, the CDR3 is TGTGCCAGCAGCTTATTCAAGCGGGAGGGTTACGAGCAGTACTTC.

The gene calls are TRBV4-1 and TRBJ2-7; 9 nucleotides match TRBD1. Germline trimming cut 7 bases from V and 1 base from J; bases unmatched to any gene: 14. Germline V gene lookup returns CDR1 MGHRA and CDR2 YSYEKL. CDR3 size: 17 residues. The CDR3: CASTPILRGTGSYEQYF. For the CDR3, the DNA is TGCGCCAGCACCCCAATTTTGCGCGGGACAGGGTCCTACGAGCAGTACTTC.

The genes are TRBV10-1 and TRBJ2-1; tentative D call: TRBD2 (6 bases). Between the trimmed V and J ends, which lost 0 bases and 5 bases, there was a span of 8 bases. This CDR3 is built from 14 residues. CDR1 and CDR2 (germline): WNHNN, SYGVQD (reference sequence). The CDR3 reads CASSESERDNEQFF. The DNA for the CDR3 is TGCGCCAGCAGTGAGTCCGAGCGGGACAATGAGCAGTTCTTC.

J is TRBJ2-3 and V is TRBV18; D may be TRBD1 (6 bases). The CDR3 covers 12 residues. Germline-derived CDR1 and CDR2 are KGHSH and LQKENI. Trimming cost V 6 bases and J 4 bases, with 8 bases left between them. CDR3 protein: CASSHRADTQYF. The CDR3 DNA follows: TGTGCCAGCTCTCACAGGGCAGATACGCAGTATTTT. The full variable domain, its missing parts supplied by reference TRBV18 and TRBJ2-3, is NAGVMQNPRHLVRRRGQEARLRCSPMKGHSHVYWYRQLPEEGLKFMVYLQKENIIDESGMPKERFSAEFPKEGPSILRIQQVVRGDSAAYFCASSHRADTQYFGPGTRLTVL.

This chain connects TRBV4-3 to TRBJ1-1, with a weak D call TRBD1 (5 bases). CDR3 length equals 15 residues. From germline, CDR1 is LGHNA and CDR2 YSLEER. Trimming cost V 1 base and J 7 bases, with 16 bases left between them. The CDR3 DNA is TGCGCCAGCAGCCAAGGGCGGGCGGGGGTTGGTGAAGCTTTCTTT. Translated, it gives CASSQGRAGVGEAFF.

The chain employs TRBV6-1 and TRBJ2-7; 12 bases map to TRBD1. The V gene end was trimmed by 4 bases and the J gene end by 4 bases; junction bases not matched to a gene: 8. The CDR3 runs to 16 residues. The germline V gene has CDR1 MNHNS and CDR2 SASEGT. CDR3 region: CASSGTRDRGLYEQYF. The CDR3, as DNA: TGTGCCAGCAGTGGAACCCGGGACAGGGGGCTGTACGAGCAGTACTTC.

The J gene is TRBJ2-4, the V gene TRBV28; a weak D match, TRBD1 (9 bases). This CDR3 region has 19 residues. V lost 7 bases to trimming and J lost 8 bases, with 33 bases between them. Looked up from germline, CDR1 is MDHEN and CDR2 is SYDVKM. The CDR3 DNA is TGTGCCAGCACCTACACCCCGACAGGGGGTAAGCGGGAGCGGCACATTCAGTACTTC. It specifies CASTYTPTGGKRERHIQYF.

The chain employs TRBV10-1 and TRBJ2-7; TRBD1 matches at 11 bases. Trimming at V came to 5 bases and at J to 4 bases, leaving 7 bases not matched to a gene. This CDR3 has 15 residues. CDR1 and CDR2 from the germline V gene are WNHNN and SYGVQD (reference sequence). DNA of the CDR3: TGCGCCAGCAGTTCGGGACAGGGGGTTTTGTACGAGCAGTACTTC. As protein: CASSSGQGVLYEQYF.

This clone appeared once. The chain joins TRBV19 to TRBJ1-2; maybe TRBD1 (6 bases). Deletions cut 8 bases from V and 0 bases from J, with 22 bases between. This CDR3 contains 17 residues. The V gene's germline CDR1 is LNHDA and CDR2 SQIVND (reference sequence). This CDR3 reads CASLNPDHRESNYGYTF. In DNA, the CDR3 is TGTGCCAGTCTCAATCCTGACCACAGGGAATCTAACTATGGCTACACCTTC.

In its sample, this clone was seen once. V gene TRBV27 combines with J gene TRBJ1-2; D remains unclear. Germline CDR1 reads MNHEY; CDR2 reads SMNVEV (reference sequence). The V and J ends lost 3 bases and 10 bases respectively, with 24 bases between them. The CDR3 is 16 residues long. CDR3 sequence (DNA): TGTGCCAGCAGTTTTATTATCTCCAGAGCCCCCTGGGACTACACCTTC. This codes for CASSFIISRAPWDYTF.

CDR3 DNA: TGTGCCACCGCACCCCGGACAGCTTCTTCTCCTAGCACAGATACGCAGTATTTT. Translating it yields CATAPRTASSPSTDTQYF. The genes are TRBV7-9 and TRBJ2-3, with D tentatively TRBD1 (6 bases). The V gene's germline CDR1 is SEHNR and CDR2 FQNEAQ (reference sequence). With 10 bases removed from V and 0 bases from J, the gap between germline ends came to 26 bases. CDR3 length: 18 residues. Using reference TRBV7-9 and TRBJ2-3 for the parts outside the CDR3, the full variable domain is DTGVSQNPRHKITKRGQNVTFRCDPISEHNRLYWYRQTLGQGPEFLTYFQNEAQLEKSRLLSDRFSAERPKGSFSTLEIQRTEQGDSAMYLCATAPRTASSPSTDTQYFGPGTRLTVL.

The chain couples TRBV19 to TRBJ2-5; D gene unclear. Trimming took off 3 bases at V and 0 bases at J, with 14 bases between the two ends. In germline, CDR1 is LNHDA, CDR2 SQIVND (reference sequence). The CDR3 covers 16 residues. CDR3 sequence: CASSIEWRLYQETQYF. The DNA for the CDR3 is TGTGCCAGTAGTATTGAGTGGAGACTCTACCAAGAGACCCAGTACTTC.

The chain couples TRBV28 to TRBJ1-1, with TRBD1 identical over 8 bases. J lost 4 bases, V lost 5 bases, and 6 bases had no gene match. Germline V lookup: CDR1 MDHEN, CDR2 SYDVKM. There are 14 residues in the CDR3. Here the CDR3 reads CASSDRGEGTEAFF. The CDR3 coding sequence is TGTGCCAGCAGTGACAGGGGAGAGGGCACTGAAGCTTTCTTT.

V gene TRBV5-5 combines with J gene TRBJ1-6; the D gene is possibly TRBD1 (5 bases). This CDR3 spans 17 amino acids. With 4 bases removed from V and 1 base from J, the gap between germline ends came to 15 bases. Germline V gene data show CDR1 as SGHKS and CDR2 as YYEKEE (reference sequence). The chain's CDR3 is CASSPGVGLSYNSPLHF. CDR3 sequence (DNA): TGTGCCAGCAGCCCTGGAGTGGGACTATCCTATAATTCACCCCTCCACTTT.

V and J are TRBV4-3 and TRBJ2-5; D not resolved. CDR1 is LGHNA and CDR2 is YSLEER in the germline V gene. Trimming pared 4 bases from V and 2 bases from J, leaving 11 bases between. The CDR3 is 14 amino acids. The CDR3: CASSPRYTQETQYF. The CDR3 DNA is TGCGCCAGCAGCCCAAGGTACACTCAAGAGACCCAGTACTTC.

The genes are TRBV28 and TRBJ2-2; the D call may be TRBD1 or TRBD2 (5 bases each). CDR1 and CDR2 (germline): MDHEN, SYDVKM. The V gene lost 3 bases and the J gene lost 0 bases, with 23 bases spanning the gap. The CDR3 covers 20 residues. The CDR3 DNA reads TGTGCCAGCAGTTTTGGGGCCAGAGGGACCTGGGCTTCGAACACCGGGGAGCTGTTTTTT. The encoded protein is CASSFGARGTWASNTGELFF.

The chain is built from TRBV9 and TRBJ1-2, with 9 bases fitting TRBD1. CDR1 is SGDLS, CDR2 YYNGEE, per germline. The CDR3 is 13 amino acids. Unmatched junction bases numbered 2, after V lost 2 bases and J lost 6 bases. CDR3 DNA: TGTGCCAGCAGCGTTAGGACAGGGGATGGCTACACCTTC. This sequence encodes CASSVRTGDGYTF.

The rearrangement links TRBV5-1 to TRBJ2-7, with D perhaps TRBD1 (6 bases). Per germline, CDR1 SGHRS and CDR2 YFSETQ. The CDR3 is 14 amino acids. V was cut by 5 bases and J by 6 bases, with 18 bases left in between. CDR3 sequence (DNA): TGCGCCAGCAGACCGACAGGTGGAACTAGCGAGCAGTACTTC. Protein sequence: CASRPTGGTSEQYF.

This clone was observed a single time. The chain has TRBV4-3 and TRBJ1-1, with 7 bases lining up with TRBD1. V lost 6 bases and J lost 3; bases outside the gene matches: 7. Looked up from germline, CDR1 is LGHNA and CDR2 is YSLEER. The CDR3 consists of 14 residues. The CDR3 DNA follows: TGCGCCAGCAGACAGGGGATTCGGTACACTGAAGCTTTCTTT. Encoded protein: CASRQGIRYTEAFF.

The V gene is TRBV27, the J gene TRBJ2-7; 10 bases are shared with TRBD1. V gave up 7 bases and J gave up 1 base; unmatched junction bases: 10. CDR3 length equals 16 residues. The V gene's germline CDR1 is MNHEY and CDR2 SMNVEV (reference sequence). The CDR3 region is CASTIRGTGASYEQYF. CDR3 bases: TGTGCCAGCACAATTCGGGGGACAGGGGCGTCCTACGAGCAGTACTTC.

A word on this clone: Its ends do not fully match the called genes, so a read error is possible. This chain connects TRBV7-9 to TRBJ2-5; no clear D. Germline V CDR1 and CDR2: SEHNR, FQNEAQ (reference sequence). There are 12 residues in the CDR3. The CDR3 DNA sequence: TGTGCCAGCAGCTTAGCCCCAGAGGCCCAGTACTTC. It specifies CASSLAPEAQYF.

The genes are TRBV7-9 and TRBJ1-1, with TRBD1 as a possible D gene (5 bases). V lost 7 bases, J lost 0 bases, and 15 bases lay in between. Germline values: CDR1 SEHNR, CDR2 FQNEAQ (reference sequence). The CDR3 is 15 residues long. The chain's CDR3 is CASKPGGSLNTEAFF. Written as DNA, the CDR3 is TGTGCCAGCAAGCCGGGGGGGTCCCTGAACACTGAAGCTTTCTTT.

The chain is built from TRBV28 and TRBJ2-7; D may match TRBD1 or TRBD2 (5 bases each). There are 19 residues in the CDR3. Germline values: CDR1 MDHEN, CDR2 SYDVKM. Trimming pared 1 base from V and 2 bases from J, leaving 24 bases between. The DNA for the CDR3 is TGTGCCAGCAGTTTATTCCTCGGGACCCAGTCAGGCATTGCCTACGAGCAGTACTTC. This translates into CASSLFLGTQSGIAYEQYF. Looking up the rest from reference TRBV28 and TRBJ2-7 gives the full variable domain: DVKVTQSSRYLVKRTGEKVFLECVQDMDHENMFWYRQDPGLGLRLIYFSYDVKMKEKGDIPEGYSVSREKKERFSLILESASTNQTSMYLCASSLFLGTQSGIAYEQYFGPGTRLTVT.

The chain combines TRBV11-2 with TRBJ1-2, with 7 bases lining up with TRBD1. From germline, CDR1 is SGHAT and CDR2 FQNNGV. The CDR3 has 14 amino acids. The junction had 10 bases not matched to a gene; V was cut back by 5 bases and J by 7 bases. Here the CDR3 reads CASSLEGQGVGYTF. In nucleotides, the CDR3 is TGTGCCAGCAGCCTGGAGGGGCAGGGGGTTGGCTACACCTTC.